What follows are 3 T cell receptor beta chains derived from one specimen sequenced in a study of regulatory T cells in long-lasting Graves disease. Assembly of TCR beta libraries relied on iRepertoire HTBI primers together with Arm-PCR of CDR3 regions. Each CDR3 protein gets one entry after TCRdb re-called the multiplex PCR reads with MiXCR. There are approximately 690,000 distinct CDR3 sequences in the sample; 25% to 35% occur only once, and 40% to 55% lies in the top ten. Indicated time point: persistent/refractory GD, antithyroid drugs over 5 years with positive TRAb. PBMC-extracted RNA yielded the TCR library. The sequencing used peripheral blood mononuclear cells (PBMCs), collected when the disease was refractory, from a patient treated with antithyroid drugs. The source of these receptors is a female donor with Graves disease.

The V call is TRBV7-9, the J call TRBJ2-3; the match to TRBD2 covers 10 bases. The junction had 14 bases not matched to a gene; V was cut back by 5 bases and J by 9 bases. This CDR3 comprises 16 residues. In germline, CDR1 is SEHNR, CDR2 FQNEAQ (reference sequence). CDR3 protein: CASSATSGTSPGTQYF. Written as DNA, the CDR3 is TGTGCCAGCAGCGCCACTAGCGGGACCTCCCCGGGGACGCAGTATTTT.

Ten or more counts support this clonotype. The chain carries TRBV6-1 and TRBJ1-2, with D tentatively TRBD1 (5 bases). Looked up from germline, CDR1 is MNHNS and CDR2 is SASEGT. CDR3 length: 13 residues. Trimming pared 11 bases from V and 2 bases from J, leaving 15 bases between. The CDR3, as DNA: TGTGCCTCACAGGATCGCCGAAACTATGGCTACACCTTC. Translating it yields CASQDRRNYGYTF.

The J gene is TRBJ2-4, the V gene TRBV29-1; D remains unclear. Germline loops: CDR1 SQVTM, CDR2 ANQGSEA. The CDR3 is 15 residues long. The ends were cut back, 0 bases at V and 0 bases at J, with 9 bases in the middle. The CDR3 sequence is CSVEDWASAKNIQYF. In DNA, the CDR3 is TGCAGCGTTGAAGATTGGGCGTCAGCCAAAAACATTCAGTACTTC.